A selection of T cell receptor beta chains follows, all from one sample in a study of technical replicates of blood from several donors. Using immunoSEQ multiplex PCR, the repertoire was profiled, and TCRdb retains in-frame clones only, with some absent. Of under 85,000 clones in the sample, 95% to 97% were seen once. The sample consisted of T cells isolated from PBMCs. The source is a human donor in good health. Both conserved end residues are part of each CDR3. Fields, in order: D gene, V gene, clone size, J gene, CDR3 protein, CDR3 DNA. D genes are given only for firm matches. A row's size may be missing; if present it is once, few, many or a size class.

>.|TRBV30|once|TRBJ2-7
CAWSVTGAYEQYF
TGTGCCTGGAGTGTAACGGGAGCCTACGAGCAGTACTTC
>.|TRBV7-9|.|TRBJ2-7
CASSIRPYEQYF
TGTGCCAGCAGCATCCGTCCCTACGAGCAGTACTTC
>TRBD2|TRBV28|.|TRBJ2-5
CASNRAGLVQETQYF
TGTGCCAGCAATAGGGCGGGACTAGTCCAAGAGACCCAGTACTTC
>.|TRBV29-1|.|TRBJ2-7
CSVEGGAVSSYEQYF
TGCAGCGTTGAAGGGGGAGCGGTGAGCTCCTACGAGCAGTACTTC
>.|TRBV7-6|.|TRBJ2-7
CASSLGVGAYEQYF
TGTGCCAGCAGCTTAGGGGTGGGAGCCTACGAGCAGTACTTC
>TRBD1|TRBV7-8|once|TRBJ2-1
CASSLAAQGEVVHEQFF
TGTGCCAGCAGCTTAGCTGCACAGGGGGAAGTTGTTCATGAGCAGTTCTTC
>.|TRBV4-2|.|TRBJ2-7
CASSRRGRVYPTYEQYF
TGTGCCAGCAGCCGGAGAGGGAGAGTATACCCCACCTACGAGCAGTACTTC
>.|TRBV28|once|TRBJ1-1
CASSSPPTGTLEAFF
TGTGCCAGCAGTTCCCCCCCGACAGGAACCCTTGAAGCTTTCTTT
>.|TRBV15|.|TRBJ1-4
CATIPTAATNEKLFF
TGTGCCACCATCCCGACAGCCGCAACTAATGAAAAACTGTTTTTT
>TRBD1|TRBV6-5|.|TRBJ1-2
CASSPTGGFGGYTF
TGTGCCAGCAGTCCGACAGGGGGTTTCGGTGGCTACACCTTC
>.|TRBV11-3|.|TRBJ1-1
CASSPREGRSTEAFF
TGTGCCAGCAGCCCCCGGGAGGGACGGAGCACTGAAGCTTTCTTT
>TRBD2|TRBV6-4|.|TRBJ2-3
CASSDSAGGPDTQYF
TGTGCCAGCAGTGACTCAGCGGGGGGGCCAGATACGCAGTATTTT
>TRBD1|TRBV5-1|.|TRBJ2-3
CASSMGTGDPTDTQYF
TGCGCCAGCAGCATGGGGACAGGGGATCCCACAGATACGCAGTATTTT
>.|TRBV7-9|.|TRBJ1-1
CAGTGQWNTEAFF
TGTGCCGGGACCGGACAGTGGAACACTGAAGCTTTCTTT
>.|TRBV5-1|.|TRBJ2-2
CASSLAGGYGGTGELFF
TGCGCCAGCAGCTTGGCTGGGGGTTACGGGGGCACCGGGGAGCTGTTTTTT
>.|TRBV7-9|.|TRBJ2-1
CASSASGNHEQFF
TGTGCCAGCAGCGCCTCAGGGAACCATGAGCAGTTCTTC
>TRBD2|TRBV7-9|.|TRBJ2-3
CASSLVLAGGPDTQYF
TGTGCCAGCAGCTTAGTACTAGCGGGGGGGCCAGATACGCAGTATTTT
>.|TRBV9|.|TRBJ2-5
CASSSGPQETQYF
TGTGCCAGCAGCAGCGGGCCCCAAGAGACCCAGTACTTC
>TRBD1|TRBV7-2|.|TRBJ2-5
CASSSNRGKETQYF
TGTGCCAGCAGCTCTAACAGGGGGAAAGAGACCCAGTACTTC
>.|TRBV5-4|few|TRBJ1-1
CASSLGLLNTEAFF
TGTGCCAGCAGCTTGGGACTATTGAACACTGAAGCTTTCTTT
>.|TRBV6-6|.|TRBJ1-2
CASSFDRNYGYTF
TGTGCCAGCAGTTTCGACAGAAACTATGGCTACACCTTC
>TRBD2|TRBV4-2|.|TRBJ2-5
CASSQGLAGGRETQYF
TGTGCCAGCAGCCAAGGATTAGCGGGAGGGAGAGAGACCCAGTACTTC
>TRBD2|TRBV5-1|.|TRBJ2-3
CASSSAGGASSTDTQYF
TGCGCCAGCAGCTCGGCGGGGGGGGCCAGTAGCACAGATACGCAGTATTTT
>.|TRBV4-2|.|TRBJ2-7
CASSQTGFSYEQYF
TGTGCCAGCAGCCAGACGGGTTTCTCCTACGAGCAGTACTTC
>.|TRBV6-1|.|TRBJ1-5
CASSEARGPFNNQPQHF
TGTGCCAGCAGTGAAGCCAGGGGACCCTTTAACAATCAGCCCCAGCATTTT
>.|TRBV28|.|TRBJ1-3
CASSRRLFAGNTIYF
TGTGCCAGCAGTCGCAGACTCTTCGCTGGAAACACCATATATTTT
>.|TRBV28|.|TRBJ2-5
CASSLDPSGGGDETQYF
TGTGCCAGCAGCCTCGACCCTAGCGGAGGGGGGGACGAGACCCAGTACTTC
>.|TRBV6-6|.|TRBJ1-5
CASRDTRLGAIQPQHF
TGTGCCAGCAGAGATACCCGATTGGGGGCAATTCAGCCCCAGCATTTT
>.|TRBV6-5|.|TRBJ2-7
CASSRKAGPTYEQYF
TGTGCCAGCAGCCGTAAGGCGGGTCCCACCTACGAGCAGTACTTC
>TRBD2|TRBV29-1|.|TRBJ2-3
CSVVGGLAGAGQYF
TGCAGCGTTGTGGGGGGACTAGCGGGAGCGGGGCAGTATTTT
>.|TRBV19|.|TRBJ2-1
CASSHPGVRGDEQFF
TGTGCCAGTAGCCATCCGGGGGTGCGCGGCGATGAGCAGTTCTTC
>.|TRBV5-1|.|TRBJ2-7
CASSPDSSYEQYF
TGCGCCAGCTCACCGGACTCCTCCTACGAGCAGTACTTC
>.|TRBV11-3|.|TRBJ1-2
CASSLEGIDYGYTF
TGTGCCAGCAGCTTGGAGGGCATCGACTATGGCTACACCTTC
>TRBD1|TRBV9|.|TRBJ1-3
CASSARDSFFSGNTIYF
TGTGCCAGCAGCGCTCGGGACAGCTTCTTTTCTGGAAACACCATATATTTT
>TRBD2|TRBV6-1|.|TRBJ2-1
CASSEPGLASYEQFF
TGTGCCAGCAGTGAACCGGGACTAGCGTCGTATGAGCAGTTCTTC
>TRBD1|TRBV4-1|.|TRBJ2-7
CASSQEGNRGHDEQYF
TGCGCCAGCAGCCAAGAGGGCAACAGGGGGCACGACGAGCAGTACTTC
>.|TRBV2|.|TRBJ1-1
CASSWAGDTEAFF
TGTGCCAGCAGTTGGGCAGGGGACACTGAAGCTTTCTTT
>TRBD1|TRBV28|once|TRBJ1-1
CASSPGQAGTEAFF
TGTGCCAGCAGTCCGGGACAGGCGGGGACTGAAGCTTTCTTT
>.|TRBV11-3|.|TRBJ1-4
CASSPGLATNEKLFF
TGTGCCAGCAGCCCCGGGTTGGCAACTAATGAAAAACTGTTTTTT
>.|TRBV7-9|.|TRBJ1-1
CASSLAMGLNTEAFF
TGTGCCAGCAGCTTAGCTATGGGCCTGAACACTGAAGCTTTCTTT
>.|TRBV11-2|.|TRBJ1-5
CASSLVGQPQHF
TGTGCCAGCAGCTTAGTCGGTCAGCCCCAGCATTTT
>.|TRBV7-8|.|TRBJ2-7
CASSPTAGNFYEQYF
TGTGCCAGCAGCCCTACGGCGGGCAACTTCTACGAGCAGTACTTC
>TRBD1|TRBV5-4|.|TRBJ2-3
CASSPGQGYTDTQYF
TGTGCCAGCAGCCCGGGACAGGGCTACACAGATACGCAGTATTTT
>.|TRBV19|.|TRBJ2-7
CASGDWNEQYF
TGTGCCTCGGGGGACTGGAACGAGCAGTACTTC
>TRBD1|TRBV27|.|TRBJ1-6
CASSPRGTGYRYNSPLHF
TGTGCCAGCAGCCCACGAGGGACAGGGTACCGTTATAATTCACCCCTCCACTTT
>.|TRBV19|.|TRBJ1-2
CASSIDIGWGVLDHGYTF
TGTGCCAGTAGTATAGACATCGGATGGGGGGTATTAGATCATGGCTACACCTTC
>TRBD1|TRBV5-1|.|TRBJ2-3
CASSPGQGSPDTQYF
TGCGCCAGCAGCCCGGGACAGGGAAGTCCAGATACGCAGTATTTT
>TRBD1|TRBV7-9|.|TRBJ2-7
CASSYISGGSKYEQYF
TGTGCCAGCAGCTACATTTCAGGGGGTAGTAAATACGAGCAGTACTTC
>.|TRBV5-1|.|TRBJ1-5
CASSPGPGQANNQPQHF
TGCGCCAGCAGCCCCGGACCGGGACAAGCCAACAATCAGCCCCAGCATTTT